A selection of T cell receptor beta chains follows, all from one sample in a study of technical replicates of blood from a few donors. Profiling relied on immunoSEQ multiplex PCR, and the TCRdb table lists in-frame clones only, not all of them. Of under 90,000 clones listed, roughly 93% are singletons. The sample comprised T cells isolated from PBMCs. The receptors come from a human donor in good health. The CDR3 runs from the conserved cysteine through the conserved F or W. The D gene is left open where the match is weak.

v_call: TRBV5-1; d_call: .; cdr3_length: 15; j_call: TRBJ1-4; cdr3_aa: CASSPVEGANEKLFF
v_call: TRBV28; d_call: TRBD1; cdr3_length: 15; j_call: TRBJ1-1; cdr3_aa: CASRERTGLNTEAFF
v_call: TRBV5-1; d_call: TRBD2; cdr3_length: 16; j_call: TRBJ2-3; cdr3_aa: CASSWRTSGVTDTQYF
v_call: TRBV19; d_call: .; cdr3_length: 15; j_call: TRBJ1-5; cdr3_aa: CASSPTGDSNQPQHF
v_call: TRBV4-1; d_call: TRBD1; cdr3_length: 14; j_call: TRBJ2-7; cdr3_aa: CASSLGQGIDEQYF
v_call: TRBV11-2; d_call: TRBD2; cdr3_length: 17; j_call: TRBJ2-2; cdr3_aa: CASSTIAGSTNTGELFF
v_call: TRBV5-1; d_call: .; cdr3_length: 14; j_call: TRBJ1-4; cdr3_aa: CASNMGTSDEKLFF
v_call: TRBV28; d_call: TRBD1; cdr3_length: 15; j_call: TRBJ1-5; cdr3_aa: CASSPGQGGVQPQHF
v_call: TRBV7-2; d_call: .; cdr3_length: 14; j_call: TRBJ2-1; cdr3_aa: CASSLALGVAEQFF
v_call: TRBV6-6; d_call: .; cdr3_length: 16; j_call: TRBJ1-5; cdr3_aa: CASSRQGLISNQPQHF
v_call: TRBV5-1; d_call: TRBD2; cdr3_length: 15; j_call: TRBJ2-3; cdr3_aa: CASSSLAGVLDTQYF
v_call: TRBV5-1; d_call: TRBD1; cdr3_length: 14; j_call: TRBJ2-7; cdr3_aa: CASRPGQASYEQYF
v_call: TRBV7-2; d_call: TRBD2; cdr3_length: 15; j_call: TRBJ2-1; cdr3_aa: CASSLTSGRLDEQFF
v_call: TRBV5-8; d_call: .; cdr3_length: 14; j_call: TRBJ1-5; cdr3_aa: CASSLPGSNQPQHF
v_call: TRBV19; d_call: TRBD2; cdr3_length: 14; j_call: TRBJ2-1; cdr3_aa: CASSMWGGDNEQFF
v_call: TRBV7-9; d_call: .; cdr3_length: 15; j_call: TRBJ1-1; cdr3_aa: CASSLSGGPNTEAFF
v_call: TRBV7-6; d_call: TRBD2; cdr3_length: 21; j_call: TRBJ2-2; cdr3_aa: CASSLWTSGGVPLRSTGELFF
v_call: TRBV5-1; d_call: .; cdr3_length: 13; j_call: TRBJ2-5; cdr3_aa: CASSLEGHETQYF
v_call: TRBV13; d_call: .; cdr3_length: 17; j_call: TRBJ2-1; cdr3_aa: CASSLRLAHWGSNEQFF
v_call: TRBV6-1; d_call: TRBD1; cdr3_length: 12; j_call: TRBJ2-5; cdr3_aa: CATDRVQETQYF
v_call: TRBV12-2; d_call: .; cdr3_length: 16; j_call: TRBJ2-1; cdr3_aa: CASRSLLAGLNNEQFF
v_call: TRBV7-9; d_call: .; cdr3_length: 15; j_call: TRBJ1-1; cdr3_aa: CASSLGSDMNTEAFF
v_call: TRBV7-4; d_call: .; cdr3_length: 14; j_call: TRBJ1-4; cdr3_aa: CASSLNYGYEKLFF
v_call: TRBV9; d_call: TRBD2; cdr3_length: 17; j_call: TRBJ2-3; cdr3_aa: CASSPRTSGGLSDTQYF
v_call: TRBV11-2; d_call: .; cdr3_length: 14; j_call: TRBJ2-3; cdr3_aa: CASSFPGTTDTQYF
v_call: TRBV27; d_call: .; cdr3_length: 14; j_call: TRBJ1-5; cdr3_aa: CASRYTGSGQPQHF
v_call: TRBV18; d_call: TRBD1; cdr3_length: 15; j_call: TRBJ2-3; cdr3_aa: CASSGDRGSTDTQYF
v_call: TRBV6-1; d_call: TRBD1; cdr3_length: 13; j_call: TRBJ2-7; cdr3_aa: CASTSGQTYEQYF
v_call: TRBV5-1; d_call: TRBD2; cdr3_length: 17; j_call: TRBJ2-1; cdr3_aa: CASSSNTGTRPSNEQFF
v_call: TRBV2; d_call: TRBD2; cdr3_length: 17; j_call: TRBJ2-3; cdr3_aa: CASSLGLAETSTDTQYF
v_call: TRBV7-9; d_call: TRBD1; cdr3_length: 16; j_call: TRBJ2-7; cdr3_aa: CASSPPPGTGTYEQYF
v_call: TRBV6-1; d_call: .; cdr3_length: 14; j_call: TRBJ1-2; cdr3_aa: CASKIPATSYGYTF
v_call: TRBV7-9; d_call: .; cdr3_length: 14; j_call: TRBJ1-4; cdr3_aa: CASSFVGGDEKLFF
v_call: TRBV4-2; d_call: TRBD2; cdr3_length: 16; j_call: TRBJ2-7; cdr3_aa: CASSQDVGSGNYEQYF
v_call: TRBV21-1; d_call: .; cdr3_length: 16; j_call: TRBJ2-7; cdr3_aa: CASSKSRNRRVHEQYF
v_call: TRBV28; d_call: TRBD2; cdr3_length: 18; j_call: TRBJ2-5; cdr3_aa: CASSLPPLGLAVGETQYF